This T cell receptor (beta chain) is from a study of T cells in tuberculosis. Overall study: This South African cohort compared adolescents with or without latent tuberculosis against adults with active tuberculosis. Overall study findings and caveats: Active tuberculosis cases were adults; controls were adolescents.

Details on this clone: The antigen is undetermined.

Adolescents were screened for latent TB by skin test and IGRA. Unsorted cryopreserved PBMC were sequenced, averaging approximately 100,000 T cells per clinical donor. V shed 5 bases and J shed 7 bases, with 11 bases lying between them. CDR3 length: 12 amino acids. CDR1 and CDR2 from the germline V gene are SGHVS and FQNEAQ. The assay was immunoSEQ multiplex PCR, and TCRdb's table has in-frame clones only and misses some. The table includes approximately 30,000 clones, 97% detected once. Source material: PBMCs. The chain recombines TRBV7-8 with TRBJ2-5; D may be TRBD2 (5 bases). The source is a donor aged 10-29 years with latent tuberculosis or without tuberculosis infection. CDR3 region: CASSTEGGTQYF. The CDR3, as DNA: TGTGCCAGCAGCACTGAGGGCGGGACCCAGTACTTC. Variable domain in full (rest from reference TRBV7-8 and TRBJ2-5): GAGVSQSPRYKVAKRGQDVALRCDPISGHVSLFWYQQALGQGPEFLTYFQNEAQLDKSGLPSDRFFAERPEGSVSTLKIQRTQQEDSAVYLCASSTEGGTQYFGPGTRLLVL.